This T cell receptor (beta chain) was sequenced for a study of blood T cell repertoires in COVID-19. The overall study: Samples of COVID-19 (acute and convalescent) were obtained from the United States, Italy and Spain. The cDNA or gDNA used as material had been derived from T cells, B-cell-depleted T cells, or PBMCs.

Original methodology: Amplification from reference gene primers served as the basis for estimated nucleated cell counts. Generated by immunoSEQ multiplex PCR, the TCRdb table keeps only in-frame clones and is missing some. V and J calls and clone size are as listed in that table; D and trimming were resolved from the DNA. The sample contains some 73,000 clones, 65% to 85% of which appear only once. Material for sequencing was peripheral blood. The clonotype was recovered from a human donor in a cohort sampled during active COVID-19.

The CDR3 sequence: CASSLSLDRGNVGYTF. The CDR3 DNA follows: TGTGCCAGCAGCTTATCCCTGGACAGGGGGAATGTGGGCTACACCTTC. V usage is TRBV7-9 and J usage is TRBJ1-2, with TRBD1 matching 10 bases. The CDR3 has 16 amino acids. CDR1 and CDR2 from the germline V gene are SEHNR and FQNEAQ (reference sequence). Trimming removed 2 bases from V and 8 bases from J; junction bases left unmatched: 11. Full variable domain (missing parts from reference TRBV7-9 and TRBJ1-2): DTGVSQNPRHKITKRGQNVTFRCDPISEHNRLYWYRQTLGQGPEFLTYFQNEAQLEKSRLLSDRFSAERPKGSFSTLEIQRTEQGDSAMYLCASSLSLDRGNVGYTFGSGTRLTVV.